Presented here are 5 T cell receptor beta chains from one specimen sequenced in a study of blood T cell repertoires in COVID-19. This table comes from immunoSEQ multiplex PCR, and its TCRdb copy is limited to in-frame clones, with some not included. The table has 200,000 to 250,000 clones, 75% to 85% seen once; the top ten hold approximately 2.4%. The sequenced sample was peripheral blood. The receptor source for this set is a woman in her 70s with COVID-19, enrolled during active disease.

This clone was counted only a few times. This sequence joins TRBV7-2 and TRBJ2-2; 10 nucleotides match TRBD2. Germline V gene sequence: CDR1 SGHTA, CDR2 FQGNSA. V shed 6 bases, J shed 4 bases, and the junction held 11 bases outside the gene matches. The CDR3 consists of 17 residues. The CDR3 DNA reads TGTGCCAGCAGAGCTACAGGATTAGCGGGGGGCACCGGGGAGCTGTTTTTT. Protein sequence: CASRATGLAGGTGELFF.

The chain combines TRBV11-2 with TRBJ2-1; D is perhaps TRBD2 (5 bases). Between the trimmed V and J ends, which lost 1 base and 4 bases, there was a span of 17 bases. From germline, CDR1 is SGHAT and CDR2 FQNNGV. The CDR3 totals 17 residues. CDR3 nucleotides: TGTGCCAGCAGCTTAGCAATAGCGAGTGCTGGGTACAATGAGCAGTTCTTC. This encodes CASSLAIASAGYNEQFF.

The DNA of the CDR3 is TGTGCCAGCAGCCCCGGACAGGGGGCGTATGGCTACACCTTC. It yields the protein CASSPGQGAYGYTF. The chain combines TRBV7-2 with TRBJ1-2; 11 bases agree with TRBD1. The V and J ends lost 5 bases and 5 bases, in that order; junction bases with no gene match: 4. Germline-derived CDR1 and CDR2 are SGHTA and FQGNSA. This CDR3 has 14 residues. Full variable domain (remainder filled in from reference TRBV7-2 and TRBJ1-2): GAGVSQSPSNKVTEKGKDVELRCDPISGHTALYWYRQSLGQGLEFLIYFQGNSAPDKSGLPSDRFSAERTGGSVSTLTIQRTQQEDSAVYLCASSPGQGAYGYTFGSGTRLTVV.

The chain is built from TRBV5-1 and TRBJ2-7; TRBD1 agrees at 10 bases. Per germline, CDR1 SGHRS and CDR2 YFSETQ. The CDR3 loop spans 17 amino acids. Germline trimming cut 4 bases from V and 4 bases from J; bases unmatched to any gene: 14. CDR3 residues: CASSPRTGGNRLYEQYF. CDR3 coding DNA: TGCGCCAGCAGCCCCAGGACAGGGGGAAACCGCTTATACGAGCAGTACTTC.

The chain carries TRBV19 and TRBJ1-2, with D perhaps matching TRBD1 (6 bases). The length of the CDR3 is 12 residues. CDR1 and CDR2 from the germline V gene are LNHDA and SQIVND (reference sequence). The V and J ends lost 7 bases and 2 bases respectively, with 8 bases between them. CDR3 in amino acids: CASTDRNYGYTF. In DNA, the CDR3 is TGTGCCAGTACCGACAGGAACTATGGCTACACCTTC.